This T cell receptor (beta chain) was obtained from a study of blood T cell repertoires in COVID-19. Study overall: T cells, B-cell-depleted T cells, or PBMCs supplied cDNA or gDNA.

Data came from immunoSEQ multiplex PCR; TCRdb stores just in-frame clones and leaves some out. Here the sample spans roughly 160,000 clones, roughly 88% being singletons. Unmatched junction bases numbered 8, after V lost 4 bases and J lost 0 bases. This CDR3 spans 19 amino acids. Germline lookup yields CDR1 SGHNT and CDR2 YYREEE (reference sequence). This receptor was identified in a man younger than 30 with COVID-19, enrolled during active disease. The chain employs TRBV5-4 and TRBJ2-1, with 15 positions matching TRBD2. Input material: peripheral blood. The CDR3 coding sequence is TGTGCCAGCAGCCCGGGACTAGCGGGAGGTACGAGCTCCTACAATGAGCAGTTCTTC. Amino acid sequence: CASSPGLAGGTSSYNEQFF.